Sequencing of this T cell receptor beta chain was carried out in a study of T cells in Graves' hyperthyroidism and ophthalmopathy. Findings and caveats of the study: Most expanded thyroid clonotypes above 0.001 also appeared in blood. Median prediction lead before ophthalmopathy onset was six to eight months with the model.

Amplified regions were TCR beta CDR3 sequences from RNA transcripts. TCR CDR3 regions were first amplified by RT-PCR with HTBI primers. MiXCR, run by TCRdb on the multiplex PCR reads, gives a single entry per CDR3 protein. The sample lists roughly 500,000 distinct CDR3 sequences, under 60% seen once, with under 20% in the top ten. Patients showing uncontrolled infection, other autoimmune disease, pregnancy or lactation were ineligible. The diagnostic basis comprised clinical symptoms, serum thyroxine and TRAb, thyroid ultrasound and orbital computed tomography. Ten or more counts support this clonotype. No antigen is known for it. This CDR3 is built from 15 residues. Deletions cut 1 base from V and 7 bases from J, with 16 bases between. The germline V gene encodes CDR1 DFQATT and CDR2 SNEGSKA (reference sequence).

This sequence was found in an adult woman with Graves' disease, either hyperthyroidism or ophthalmopathy (not recorded which). The sequenced material came from peripheral blood or thyroid tissue (not recorded which). The rearrangement links TRBV20-1 to TRBJ2-2; D unresolved. CDR3 sequence: CSARAHVSWGGELFF. CDR3 nucleotide sequence: TGCAGTGCTAGAGCGCACGTCTCGTGGGGCGGGGAGCTGTTTTTT.